This TCR beta chain was recorded in a study of cytomegalovirus exposure and HLA in healthy donors. Findings and caveats of the study: Usually a TCR sequence was rare, but some public TCRs were found in many donors.

Libraries were prepared by immunoSEQ multiplex PCR; TCRdb keeps only in-frame clonotypes and omits some of them. This sample has about 200,000 clones, with about 82% found just once. V lost 5 bases and J lost 5; bases outside the gene matches: 5. The CDR3 runs to 13 residues. Per germline, CDR1 SGHKS and CDR2 YYEKEE (reference sequence). In the case of this clone: What it binds is not known.

This chain links TRBV5-5 with TRBJ1-2; 8 bases agree with TRBD1. The sequenced sample consisted of PBMCs. The sequence was obtained from a woman under 30 in good health and CMV-seronegative. CDR3 bases: TGTGCCAGCAGTCCAGGGGGCAGATATGGCTACACCTTC. Its protein product is CASSPGGRYGYTF.